These 25 T cell receptor beta chains came from one sample sequenced in a study of cytomegalovirus exposure and HLA in healthy donors. The PCR made use of 60 Vbeta and 13 Jbeta primers. Method: immunoSEQ multiplex PCR; TCRdb's copy keeps in-frame clones and lacks some. In the table there are roughly 97,000 clones, 76% of which are singletons. The sample comprised PBMCs. The receptor set was obtained from a woman aged 18-35 years in good health and CMV-seropositive.

The rearrangement uses TRBV7-3 and TRBJ2-5; D perhaps matches TRBD2 (6 bases). CDR3 size: 14 residues. From germline, CDR1 is SGHTA and CDR2 FQGTGA. The V end was cut by 3 bases, the J end by 5 bases, with 13 bases between. CDR3 residues: CASSFWGGDETQYF. CDR3 nucleotides: TGTGCCAGCAGCTTTTGGGGAGGCGATGAGACCCAGTACTTC. The full variable domain, rest sourced from reference TRBV7-3 and TRBJ2-5, is GAGVSQTPSNKVTEKGKYVELRCDPISGHTALYWYRQSLGQGPEFLIYFQGTGAADDSGLPNDRFFAVRPEGSVSTLKIQRTERGDSAVYLCASSFWGGDETQYFGPGTRLLVL.

This chain uses TRBV30 with TRBJ2-3; a possible D gene is TRBD1 (5 bases). The germline CDR1 and CDR2 sequences are GTSNPN and SVGIG (reference sequence). This CDR3 has 13 amino acids. Between the trimmed V and J ends, which lost 5 bases and 8 bases, there was a span of 17 bases. The CDR3 is CAWGDQGPATQYF. The CDR3 DNA sequence: TGTGCCTGGGGAGACCAGGGCCCAGCTACGCAGTATTTT. The full variable domain, with the rest looked up from reference TRBV30 and TRBJ2-3, is SQTIHQWPATLVQPVGSPLSLECTVEGTSNPNLYWYRQAAGRGLQLLFYSVGIGQISSEVPQNLSASRPQDRQFILSSKKLLLSDSGFYLCAWGDQGPATQYFGPGTRLTVL.

The chain uses TRBV6-1 and TRBJ2-7; D gene ambiguous. The ends were cut back, 2 bases at V and 2 bases at J, with 7 bases in the middle. The CDR3 has 13 residues. Looked up from germline, CDR1 is MNHNS and CDR2 is SASEGT. The CDR3 region has the DNA TGTGCCAGCAGTGAAATGAGCCCCTACGAGCAGTACTTC. This sequence encodes CASSEMSPYEQYF.

J is TRBJ1-1 and V is TRBV28; D gene uncertain. CDR3 length: 15 amino acids. With 3 bases removed from V and 4 bases from J, the gap between germline ends came to 15 bases. Germline values: CDR1 MDHEN, CDR2 SYDVKM. The CDR3 is CASSFGRSRGTEAFF. The CDR3 DNA reads TGTGCCAGCAGTTTCGGGCGTAGTCGGGGCACTGAAGCTTTCTTT.

V gene TRBV4-1 combines with J gene TRBJ2-5; TRBD1 might be the D (5 bases). With 4 bases removed from V and 4 bases from J, the gap between germline ends came to 19 bases. The germline V gene encodes CDR1 MGHRA and CDR2 YSYEKL. The length of the CDR3 is 16 residues. Here the CDR3 reads CASSRATVPGLETQYF. The CDR3 nucleotides are TGCGCCAGCAGCCGCGCGACAGTCCCCGGGCTAGAGACCCAGTACTTC.

This rearrangement joins TRBV10-1 to TRBJ1-1; D uncertain. The CDR3 extends over 18 amino acids. Germline V CDR1 and CDR2: WNHNN, SYGVQD (reference sequence). V gave up 2 bases and J gave up 0 bases, with 19 bases separating them. The CDR3 coding sequence is TGCGCCAGCAGTGAGCGGCGGGAAGCCCCGGGGATGAACACTGAAGCTTTCTTT. It yields the protein CASSERREAPGMNTEAFF.

This chain uses TRBV6-1 with TRBJ1-5; 10 bases line up with TRBD1. V lost 6 bases and J lost 6; bases outside the gene matches: 8. The length of the CDR3 is 15 residues. Per germline, CDR1 MNHNS and CDR2 SASEGT. Here the CDR3 DNA reads TGTGCCAGCAGCCTCGACAGGGGGCTTGGTCAGCCCCAGCATTTT. It translates to CASSLDRGLGQPQHF.

The V call is TRBV11-3, the J call TRBJ2-3; D is uncertain. CDR3 size: 13 residues. V lost 4 bases and J 2 bases, leaving 7 bases between the germline ends. The germline CDR1 and CDR2 sequences are SGHNT and YENEEA. The CDR3 is CASSSVNTDTQYF. As DNA, the CDR3 is TGTGCCAGCAGCTCGGTGAACACAGATACGCAGTATTTT. Full variable domain (outside the CDR3, taken from reference TRBV11-3 and TRBJ2-3): EAGVVQSPRYKIIEKKQPVAFWCNPISGHNTLYWYLQNLGQGPELLIRYENEEAVDDSQLPKDRFSAERLKGVDSTLKIQPAELGDSAVYLCASSSVNTDTQYFGPGTRLTVL.

This chain connects TRBV6-1 to TRBJ1-2; D is possibly TRBD1 (5 bases). CDR3 size: 14 residues. Trimming removed 2 bases at V and 4 bases at J, with 11 bases between. The germline gives CDR1 MNHNS, CDR2 SASEGT. The CDR3 DNA reads as TGTGCCAGCAGTGAACAGGAGGGGCCCTATGGCTACACCTTC. Residues: CASSEQEGPYGYTF.

The V gene is TRBV4-1, the J gene TRBJ2-1; D perhaps matches TRBD1 (5 bases). The length of the CDR3 is 16 residues. CDR1 is MGHRA and CDR2 is YSYEKL in the germline V gene. Trimming pared 3 bases from V and 4 bases from J, leaving 16 bases between. The CDR3 here is CASSQEGQRGYNEQFF. In DNA, the CDR3 is TGCGCCAGCAGCCAGGAAGGGCAAAGGGGATACAATGAGCAGTTCTTC.

This chain connects TRBV28 to TRBJ1-6; TRBD1 is a possible D gene (6 bases). This CDR3 region has 15 residues. V lost 6 bases and J lost 4, with 13 bases in between. Germline CDR1 MDHEN, CDR2 SYDVKM. CDR3: CASSTDRTYNSPLHF. The CDR3 DNA reads as TGTGCCAGCAGCACTGACAGGACGTATAATTCACCCCTCCACTTT.

The V and J genes are TRBV27 and TRBJ2-5, with D possibly matching TRBD2 (5 bases). Germline-derived CDR1 and CDR2 are MNHEY and SMNVEV (reference sequence). Trimming stripped 6 bases from V and 9 bases from J, with 26 bases between. CDR3 size: 16 residues. The CDR3: CASRERSTGIRVSQYF. CDR3 DNA: TGTGCCAGCAGGGAAAGGAGCACGGGGATAAGAGTCTCCCAGTACTTC.

The chain recombines TRBV5-8 with TRBJ1-3; tentative D call: TRBD1 (6 bases). Trimming shortened V by 5 bases and J by 2 bases, and 17 bases separated the two germline ends. Germline V gives CDR1 SGHTS, CDR2 YDEGEE. This CDR3 has 16 amino acids. CDR3 sequence (DNA): TGTGCCAGCAGGAACAGGGAGAGGGTTGCTGGAAACACCATATATTTT. This sequence encodes CASRNRERVAGNTIYF.

In this sample, this clone turned up a few times. The rearrangement links TRBV2 to TRBJ1-4; 7 bases match TRBD1. The CDR3 consists of 15 residues. CDR1 is SNHLY, CDR2 FYNNEI, per germline. V gave up 6 bases and J gave up 4 bases; unmatched junction bases: 8. The chain's CDR3 is CASRTDRAGNEKLFF. In DNA form, the CDR3 reads TGTGCCAGCAGGACTGACAGGGCGGGTAATGAAAAACTGTTTTTT.

The V call is TRBV6-1, the J call TRBJ2-5; D might be TRBD2 (5 bases). Germline-derived CDR1 and CDR2 are MNHNS and SASEGT. The germline V and J ends were trimmed by 7 bases and 10 bases, with 16 bases remaining between them. The CDR3 consists of 12 residues. The DNA of the CDR3 is TGTGCCAGCACTGGACTTGGGTGGGGCCAGTACTTC. The encoded protein is CASTGLGWGQYF.

About this clone: Relative to the germline gene, one junction end is altered; a read error may explain this. J is TRBJ2-1 and V is TRBV4-1, with 10 bases aligning to TRBD2. The CDR3 is 14 residues long. The germline gives CDR1 MGHRA, CDR2 YSYEKL. CDR3 residues: CASSHDGLAGVLVF. The CDR3 nucleotides read TGCGCCAGCAGCCATGACGGGCTAGCGGGAGTTTTGGTCTTC.

The V gene is TRBV6-5, the J gene TRBJ2-5; TRBD1 aligns across 8 bases. The J call may be faulty, since TRBJ2-7 better matches the DNA end. Germline V CDR1 and CDR2: MNHEY, SVGAGI. The CDR3 runs to 13 residues. The CDR3, as DNA: TGTGCCAGCACAGGACAGGGTCGATACGAGCAGTACTTC. Residues: CASTGQGRYEQYF.

This chain uses TRBV6-6 with TRBJ2-4, with 10 bases that match TRBD2. This CDR3 is 16 amino acids long. With 4 bases clipped from V and 5 bases from J, the junction kept 8 bases outside the gene matches. CDR1 and CDR2 (germline): MNHNY, SVGAGI (reference sequence). In nucleotides, the CDR3 is TGTGCCAGCAGTTTCAGCGGGAGGGCCGTGGAAAACATTCAGTACTTC. Translation: CASSFSGRAVENIQYF.

The CDR3 DNA is TGTGCCAGCAGCTCGGGACTCCTACAAGAGACCACTGAAGCTTTCTTT. Protein: CASSSGLLQETTEAFF. The gene calls are TRBV13 and TRBJ1-1; tentative D call: TRBD1 (5 bases). Germline loops: CDR1 PRHDT, CDR2 FYEKMQ (reference sequence). CDR3 length: 16 amino acids. Trimming cost V 4 bases and J 4 bases, with 19 bases left between them.

A remark on this clone: The CDR3 does not end in the conserved phenylalanine or tryptophan, so this is likely a read error. The V gene is TRBV25-1, the J gene TRBJ1-5, with TRBD1 identical over 7 bases. The CDR3 is 15 amino acids. V was pared by 3 bases and J by 3 bases, with 5 bases of the junction left unmatched. Per the germline V gene, CDR1 is MGHDK and CDR2 is SYGVNS. CDR3 sequence (DNA): TGTGCCAGCAGTGACCTAGACAGGGACAATCAGCCCCAGCATGTT. As protein: CASSDLDRDNQPQHV.

The table lists this clone with a count of one. The rearrangement joins TRBV2 to TRBJ2-5; D gene uncertain. The V gene's germline CDR1 is SNHLY and CDR2 FYNNEI. V was cut by 0 bases and J by 7 bases, with 6 bases left in between. There are 12 residues in the CDR3. The CDR3 reads CASSEALGTQYF. The CDR3 DNA is TGTGCCAGCAGTGAAGCGCTCGGGACCCAGTACTTC. Combining the CDR3 with reference TRBV2 and TRBJ2-5 gives the whole variable domain EPEVTQTPSHQVTQMGQEVILRCVPISNHLYFYWYRQILGQKVEFLVSFYNNEISEKSEIFDDQFSVERPDGSNFTLKIRSTKLEDSAMYFCASSEALGTQYFGPGTRLLVL.

This chain uses TRBV10-3 with TRBJ1-5, with TRBD1 matching 12 bases. J gave up 6 bases and V 2 bases, and 5 bases lay outside the gene matches. CDR3 length: 16 amino acids. In germline, CDR1 is ENHRY, CDR2 SYGVKD. CDR3 nucleotide sequence: TGTGCCATCAGTGAGGCGGGACAGGGGGCTCGTCAGCCCCAGCATTTT. This translates into CAISEAGQGARQPQHF.

J is TRBJ1-5 and V is TRBV4-1, with D maybe TRBD1 (6 bases). The germline CDR1 and CDR2 sequences are MGHRA and YSYEKL. V dropped 0 bases and J dropped 0 bases, with 18 bases sitting between them. This CDR3 is built from 19 residues. CDR3 in DNA: TGCGCCAGCAGCCAAGAGGGGGCAGGGGAAGGGTATAGCAATCAGCCCCAGCATTTT. Translating gives CASSQEGAGEGYSNQPQHF.

The chain joins TRBV21-1 to TRBJ2-1; no DNA check was done on the table's D call, TRBD2. TRBV21-1 is deemed a pseudogene. The CDR3 is 15 residues long. CDR3 DNA: TGTGCCAGCAGAATAACAGCCGGGGATTACAATGAGCAGTTCTTC. Translation gives CASRITAGDYNEQFF.

This chain connects TRBV30 to TRBJ2-5, with a possible D match to TRBD2 (5 bases). There are 13 residues in the CDR3. Trimming took off 1 base at V and 5 bases at J, with 11 bases between the two ends. Germline CDR1 reads GTSNPN; CDR2 reads SVGIG (reference sequence). The DNA for the CDR3 is TGTGCCTGGAGTGGGGGAGCGTGGGAGACCCAGTACTTC. Translated: CAWSGGAWETQYF.